This T cell receptor beta chain was sequenced for a study of blood T cell repertoires in COVID-19. Study details: There were acute and convalescent COVID-19 samples, and they came from the United States, Italy and Spain. In each case, the material was cDNA or gDNA derived from T cells, B-cell-depleted T cells, or PBMCs.

In the study's own analysis: How many nucleated cells were present was estimated from reference gene primer amplification. The data were produced by immunoSEQ multiplex PCR, yet TCRdb's version contains in-frame clones alone and is incomplete. V, J and clone size were drawn from that table, and D and trimming were deduced from the DNA. The sample shows more than 85,000 clones, 84% of them seen only once. The sample taken for sequencing was peripheral blood. The TCR was taken from a man aged 35-49 years with active or convalescent COVID-19.

This CDR3 is CASGQVNTEAFF. CDR3 sequence (DNA): TGCGCCAGCGGGCAGGTGAACACTGAAGCTTTCTTT. V usage is TRBV5-1 and J usage is TRBJ1-1; unclear D gene. Looked up from germline, CDR1 is SGHRS and CDR2 is YFSETQ. Between the trimmed V and J ends, which lost 7 bases and 0 bases, there was a span of 7 bases. The CDR3 is made up of 12 amino acids.